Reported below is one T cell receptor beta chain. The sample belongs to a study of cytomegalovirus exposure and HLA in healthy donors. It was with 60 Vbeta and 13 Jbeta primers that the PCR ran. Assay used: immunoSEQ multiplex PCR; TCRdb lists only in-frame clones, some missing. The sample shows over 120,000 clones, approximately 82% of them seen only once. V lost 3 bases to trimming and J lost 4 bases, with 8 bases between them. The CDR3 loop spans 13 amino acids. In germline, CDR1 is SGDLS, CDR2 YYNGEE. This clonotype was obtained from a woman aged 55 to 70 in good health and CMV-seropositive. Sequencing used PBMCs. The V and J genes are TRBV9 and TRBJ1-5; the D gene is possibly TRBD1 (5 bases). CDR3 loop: CASSGTPNQPQHF. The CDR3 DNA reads TGTGCCAGCAGCGGGACACCGAATCAGCCCCAGCATTTT.